The clone carrying this T cell receptor (beta chain) was recorded many times. Its target is unknown. V dropped 7 bases and J dropped 6 bases, with 15 bases sitting between them. The CDR3 has 13 residues. The sample comes from a study of T cells in Graves' hyperthyroidism and ophthalmopathy. Study-level findings and limits: The majority of expanded thyroid clonotypes above 0.001 also appeared in blood.

Amplification of TCR beta CDR3 regions used RNA as the template. Carried out on the TCR CDR3, a first-round RT-PCR used the HTBI primer set. TCRdb re-called the multiplex PCR reads with MiXCR, one entry per CDR3 protein. The table has 250,000 to 300,000 distinct CDR3 sequences, approximately 13% seen once; the top ten hold roughly 7.9%. The clonotype comes from a woman aged 40 to 50 with Graves' hyperthyroidism. This chain joins TRBV12-3 or TRBV12-4 and TRBJ1-2; D is uncertain. Sequencing was performed on blood. This CDR3 reads CASTWAPKDGYTF. CDR3 coding DNA: TGTGCCAGCACCTGGGCCCCAAAGGATGGCTACACCTTC.